This T cell receptor (beta chain) appears in the sequencing data of a study of molecular identifiers for immune sequencing clone quantification. At the level of the study: With replicates, the RNA of 20,000 or 100,000 naive CD8 cells was split five ways and four were sequenced. The study's findings and limits: Highly expanded clones may be undercounted when identical TCR molecules share barcodes.

This clonotype was recorded many times. Its antigen is unknown. The germline gives CDR1 MDHEN, CDR2 SYDVKM. This CDR3 spans 20 amino acids. V gave up 5 bases and J gave up 1 base; unmatched junction bases: 16. Sorting selected naive CD8 T cells with a CD8+CD4-CCR7+CD45RA+ phenotype. Listed TCR primers, together with previously described methods, were used for the bulk TCR libraries. TCRdb reprocessed the PCR reads via MiXCR and lists one record per CDR3 protein. The sample consists of about 40,000 distinct CDR3 sequences, about 24% of them appearing once. The chain couples TRBV28 to TRBJ2-4; 11 positions agree with TRBD2. This TCR came from a human donor in good health. Some libraries in this study had Jurkat cell RNA spiked in. The sample comprised naive CD8+ T cells from blood, with Jurkat cell RNA spiked in. The subset is: FACS-sorted CD8+CD4-CCR7+CD45RA+ naive T cells. As DNA, the CDR3 is TGTGCCAGCAGTCCTCCGACTAGCGGGATTCTATACGGGGCCAAAAACATTCAGTACTTC. Encoded protein: CASSPPTSGILYGAKNIQYF. Combining the CDR3 with reference TRBV28 and TRBJ2-4 gives the whole variable domain DVKVTQSSRYLVKRTGEKVFLECVQDMDHENMFWYRQDPGLGLRLIYFSYDVKMKEKGDIPEGYSVSREKKERFSLILESASTNQTSMYLCASSPPTSGILYGAKNIQYFGAGTRLSVL.